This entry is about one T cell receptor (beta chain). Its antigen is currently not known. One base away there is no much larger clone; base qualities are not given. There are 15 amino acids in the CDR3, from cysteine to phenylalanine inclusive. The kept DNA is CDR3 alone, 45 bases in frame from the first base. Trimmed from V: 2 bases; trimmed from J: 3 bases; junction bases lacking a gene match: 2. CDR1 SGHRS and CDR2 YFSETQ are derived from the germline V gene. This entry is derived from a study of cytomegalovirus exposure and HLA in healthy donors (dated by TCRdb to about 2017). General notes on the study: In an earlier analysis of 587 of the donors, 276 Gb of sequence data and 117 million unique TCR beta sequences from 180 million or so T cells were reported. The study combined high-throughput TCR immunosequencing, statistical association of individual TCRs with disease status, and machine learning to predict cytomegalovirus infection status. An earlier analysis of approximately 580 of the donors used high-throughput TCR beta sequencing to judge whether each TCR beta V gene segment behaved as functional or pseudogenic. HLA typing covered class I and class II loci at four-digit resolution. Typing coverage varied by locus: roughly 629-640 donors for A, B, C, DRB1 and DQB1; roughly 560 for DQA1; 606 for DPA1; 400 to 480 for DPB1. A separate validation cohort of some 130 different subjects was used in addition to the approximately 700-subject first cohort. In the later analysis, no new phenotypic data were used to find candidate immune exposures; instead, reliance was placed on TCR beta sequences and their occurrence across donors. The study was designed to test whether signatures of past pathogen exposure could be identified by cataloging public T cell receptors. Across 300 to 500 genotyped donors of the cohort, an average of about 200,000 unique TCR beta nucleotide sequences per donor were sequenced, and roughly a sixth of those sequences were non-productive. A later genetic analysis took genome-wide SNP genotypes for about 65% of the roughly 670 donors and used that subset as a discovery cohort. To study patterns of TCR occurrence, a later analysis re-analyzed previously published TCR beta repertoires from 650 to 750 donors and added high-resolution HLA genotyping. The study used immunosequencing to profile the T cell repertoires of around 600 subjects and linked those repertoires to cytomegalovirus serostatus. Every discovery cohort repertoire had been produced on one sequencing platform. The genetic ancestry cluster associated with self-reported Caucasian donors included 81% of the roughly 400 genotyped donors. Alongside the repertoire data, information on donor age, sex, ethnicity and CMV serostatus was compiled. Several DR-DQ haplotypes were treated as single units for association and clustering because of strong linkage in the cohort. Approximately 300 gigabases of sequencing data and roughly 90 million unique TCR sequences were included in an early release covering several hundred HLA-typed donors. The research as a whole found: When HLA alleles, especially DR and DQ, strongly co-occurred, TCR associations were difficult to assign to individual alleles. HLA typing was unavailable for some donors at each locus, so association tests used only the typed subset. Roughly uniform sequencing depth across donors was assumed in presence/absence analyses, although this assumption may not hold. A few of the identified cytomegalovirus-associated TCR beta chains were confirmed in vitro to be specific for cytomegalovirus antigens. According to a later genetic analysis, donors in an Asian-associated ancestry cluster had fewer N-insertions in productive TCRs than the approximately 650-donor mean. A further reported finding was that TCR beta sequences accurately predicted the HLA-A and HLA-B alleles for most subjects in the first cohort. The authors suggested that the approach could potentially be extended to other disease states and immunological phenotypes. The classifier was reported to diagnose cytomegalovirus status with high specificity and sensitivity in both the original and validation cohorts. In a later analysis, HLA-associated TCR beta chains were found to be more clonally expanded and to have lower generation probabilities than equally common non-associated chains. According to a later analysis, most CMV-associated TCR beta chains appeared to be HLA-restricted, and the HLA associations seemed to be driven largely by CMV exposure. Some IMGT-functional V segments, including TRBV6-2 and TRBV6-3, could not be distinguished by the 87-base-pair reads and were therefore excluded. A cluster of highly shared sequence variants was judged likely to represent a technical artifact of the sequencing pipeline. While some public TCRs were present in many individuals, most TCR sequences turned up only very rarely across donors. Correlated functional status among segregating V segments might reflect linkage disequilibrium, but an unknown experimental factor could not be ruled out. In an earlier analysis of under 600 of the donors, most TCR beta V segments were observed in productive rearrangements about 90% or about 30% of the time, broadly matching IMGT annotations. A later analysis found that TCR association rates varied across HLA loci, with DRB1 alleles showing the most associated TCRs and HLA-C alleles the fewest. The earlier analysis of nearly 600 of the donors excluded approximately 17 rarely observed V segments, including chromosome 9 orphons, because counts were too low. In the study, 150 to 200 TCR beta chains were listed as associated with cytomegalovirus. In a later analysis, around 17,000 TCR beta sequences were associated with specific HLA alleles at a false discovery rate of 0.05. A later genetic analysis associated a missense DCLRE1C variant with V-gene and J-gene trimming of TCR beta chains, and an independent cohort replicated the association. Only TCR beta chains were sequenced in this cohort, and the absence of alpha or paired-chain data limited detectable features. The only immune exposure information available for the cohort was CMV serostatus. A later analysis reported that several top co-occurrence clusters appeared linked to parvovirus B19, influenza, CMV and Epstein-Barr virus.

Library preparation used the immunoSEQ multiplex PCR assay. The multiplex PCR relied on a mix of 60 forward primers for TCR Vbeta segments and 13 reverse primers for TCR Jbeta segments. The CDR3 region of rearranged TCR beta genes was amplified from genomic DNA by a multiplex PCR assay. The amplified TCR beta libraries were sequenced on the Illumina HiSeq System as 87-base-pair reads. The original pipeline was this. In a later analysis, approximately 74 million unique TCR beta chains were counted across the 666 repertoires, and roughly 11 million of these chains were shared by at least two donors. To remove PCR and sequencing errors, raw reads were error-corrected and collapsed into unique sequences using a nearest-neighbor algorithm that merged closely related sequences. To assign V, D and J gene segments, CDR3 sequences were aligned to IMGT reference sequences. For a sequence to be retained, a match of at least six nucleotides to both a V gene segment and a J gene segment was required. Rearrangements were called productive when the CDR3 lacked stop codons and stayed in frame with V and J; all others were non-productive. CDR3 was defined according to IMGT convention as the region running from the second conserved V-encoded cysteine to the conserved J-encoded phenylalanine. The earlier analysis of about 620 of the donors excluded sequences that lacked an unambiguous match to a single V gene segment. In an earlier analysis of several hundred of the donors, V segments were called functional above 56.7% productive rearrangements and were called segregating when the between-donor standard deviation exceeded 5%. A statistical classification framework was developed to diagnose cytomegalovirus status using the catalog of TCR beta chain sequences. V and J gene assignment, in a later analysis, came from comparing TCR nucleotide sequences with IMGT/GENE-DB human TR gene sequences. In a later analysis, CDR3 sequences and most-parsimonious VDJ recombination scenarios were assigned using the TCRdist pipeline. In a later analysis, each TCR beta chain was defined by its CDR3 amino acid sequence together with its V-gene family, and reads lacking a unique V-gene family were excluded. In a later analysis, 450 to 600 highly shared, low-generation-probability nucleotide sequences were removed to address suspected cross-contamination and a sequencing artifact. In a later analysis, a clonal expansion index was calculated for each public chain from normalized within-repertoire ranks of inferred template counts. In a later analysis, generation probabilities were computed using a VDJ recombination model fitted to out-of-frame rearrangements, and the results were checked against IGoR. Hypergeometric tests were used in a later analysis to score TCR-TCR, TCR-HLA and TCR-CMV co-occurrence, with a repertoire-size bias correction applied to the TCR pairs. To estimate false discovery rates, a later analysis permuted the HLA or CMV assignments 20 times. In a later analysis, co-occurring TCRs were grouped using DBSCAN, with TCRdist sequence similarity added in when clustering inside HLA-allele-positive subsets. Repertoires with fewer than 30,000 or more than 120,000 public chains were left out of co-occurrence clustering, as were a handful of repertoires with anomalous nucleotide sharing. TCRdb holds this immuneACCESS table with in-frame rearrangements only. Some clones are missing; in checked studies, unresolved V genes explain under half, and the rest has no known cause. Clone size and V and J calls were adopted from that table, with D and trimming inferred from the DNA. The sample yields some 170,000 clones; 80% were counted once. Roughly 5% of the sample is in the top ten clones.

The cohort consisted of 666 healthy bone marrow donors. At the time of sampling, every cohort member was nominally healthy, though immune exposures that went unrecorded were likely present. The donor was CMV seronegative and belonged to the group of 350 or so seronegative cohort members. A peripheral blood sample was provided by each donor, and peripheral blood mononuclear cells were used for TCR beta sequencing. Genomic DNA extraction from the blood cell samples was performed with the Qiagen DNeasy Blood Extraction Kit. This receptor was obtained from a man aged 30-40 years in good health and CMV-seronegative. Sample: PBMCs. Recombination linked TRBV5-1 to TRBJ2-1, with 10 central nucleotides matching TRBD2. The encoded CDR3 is CASSFGTSDYNEQFF. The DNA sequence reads TGCGCCAGCAGCTTCGGGACTAGCGACTACAATGAGCAGTTCTTC. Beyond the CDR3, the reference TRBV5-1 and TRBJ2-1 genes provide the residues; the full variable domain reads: KAGVTQTPRYLIKTRGQQVTLSCSPISGHRSVSWYQQTPGQGLQFLFEYFSETQRNKGNFPGRFSGRQFSNSRSEMNVSTLELGDSALYLCASSFGTSDYNEQFFGPGTRLTVL.